This T cell receptor (beta chain) is from a study of blood T cell repertoires in COVID-19. This clone was detected a few times. The V and J ends lost 2 bases and 2 bases respectively, with 10 bases between them. Germline V gene sequence: CDR1 KGHSH, CDR2 LQKENI. There are 14 residues in the CDR3. Sequencing was performed with immunoSEQ multiplex PCR; in TCRdb, only in-frame clones are kept and a portion is missing. The sample has approximately 170,000 clones, 90% seen once; the top ten hold over 15%. This TCR derives from a man aged 55 to 69 with active or convalescent COVID-19. This chain links TRBV18 with TRBJ2-7; D is possibly TRBD1 (6 bases). Sample: peripheral blood. CDR3 sequence: CASSPIGQTYEQYF. CDR3 DNA: TGTGCCAGCTCACCAATCGGACAGACCTACGAGCAGTACTTC.